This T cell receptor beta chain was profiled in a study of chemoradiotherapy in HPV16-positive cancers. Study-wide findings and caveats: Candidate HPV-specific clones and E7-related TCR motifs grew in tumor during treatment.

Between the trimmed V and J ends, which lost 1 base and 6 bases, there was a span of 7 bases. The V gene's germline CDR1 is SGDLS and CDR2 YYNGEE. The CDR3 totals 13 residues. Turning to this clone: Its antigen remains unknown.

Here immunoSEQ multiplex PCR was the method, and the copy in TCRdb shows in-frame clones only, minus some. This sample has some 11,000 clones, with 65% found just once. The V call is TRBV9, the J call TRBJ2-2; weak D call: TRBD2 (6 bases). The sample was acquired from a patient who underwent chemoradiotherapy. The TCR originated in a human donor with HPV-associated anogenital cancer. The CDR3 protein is CASSVWRAGELFF. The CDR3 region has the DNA TGTGCCAGCAGCGTATGGAGGGCCGGGGAGCTGTTTTTT.